This T cell receptor beta chain stems from a study of blood T cell repertoires in COVID-19. This CDR3 has 14 residues. Looked up from germline, CDR1 is WSHSY and CDR2 is SAAADI. Losses at the gene ends were 4 bases for V and 9 bases for J; bases not matched to a gene: 6. Residents of under 25 US areas, aged about 18 to 89 years, made up the participants. Cohort allocation depended upon clinical history that participants reported. Sequenced by immunoSEQ multiplex PCR; TCRdb stores in-frame clones only, minus some. The top ten clones hold over 7% of a sample with 200,000 to 250,000 clones, 80% of them seen once.

The source is a middle-aged woman with acute COVID-19. Material for sequencing was PBMCs or T cells enriched from blood (not recorded which). V usage is TRBV10-2 and J usage is TRBJ1-6; 7 nucleotides match TRBD1. CDR3 region: CASSARDRSSPLHF. DNA for the CDR3: TGCGCCAGCAGTGCGCGGGACAGAAGTTCACCCCTCCACTTT.